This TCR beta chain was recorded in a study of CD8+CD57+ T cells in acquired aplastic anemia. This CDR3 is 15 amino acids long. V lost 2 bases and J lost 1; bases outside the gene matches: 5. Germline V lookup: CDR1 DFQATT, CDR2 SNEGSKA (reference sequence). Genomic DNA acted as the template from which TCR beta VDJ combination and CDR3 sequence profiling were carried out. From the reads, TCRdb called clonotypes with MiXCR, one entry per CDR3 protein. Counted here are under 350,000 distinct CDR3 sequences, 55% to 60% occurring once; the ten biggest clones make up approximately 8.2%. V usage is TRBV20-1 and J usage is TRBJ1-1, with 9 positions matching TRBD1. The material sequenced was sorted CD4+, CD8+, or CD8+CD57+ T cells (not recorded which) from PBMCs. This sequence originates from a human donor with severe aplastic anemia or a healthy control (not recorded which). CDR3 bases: TGCAGTGCTAGACCCGGGACAGGGCAGAACACTGAAGCTTTCTTT. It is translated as CSARPGTGQNTEAFF.